This passage covers 20 T cell receptor beta chains from one sample sequenced in a study of T cell responses to AZD1222 COVID-19 vaccine. TCRdb's table, derived via immunoSEQ multiplex PCR, lists solely in-frame clones and lacks some. The profile shows roughly 120,000 clones, 87% of them singletons. The input for sequencing was peripheral blood, taken on day 0 of AZD1222 vaccination. These receptors were collected from an adult in good health.

The chain joins TRBV28 to TRBJ2-7, with 9 bases that match TRBD1. This CDR3 comprises 12 residues. V shed 8 bases and J 6 bases; nucleotides not matched to a gene: 5. Per germline, CDR1 MDHEN and CDR2 SYDVKM. The CDR3 loop reads CASGDRVIEQYF. CDR3 sequence (DNA): TGTGCCAGCGGGGACAGGGTGATCGAGCAGTACTTC.

Many counts were recorded for this clone. The chain couples TRBV7-9 to TRBJ2-2; weak D call: TRBD2 (6 bases). Per the germline V gene, CDR1 is SEHNR and CDR2 is FQNEAQ (reference sequence). The CDR3 spans 15 residues. Deletions cut 5 bases from V and 10 bases from J, with 20 bases between. The CDR3 region is CASSQGPGRLVELFF. CDR3 sequence (DNA): TGTGCCAGCAGCCAAGGGCCAGGGAGGTTGGTGGAGCTGTTTTTT.

This clone showed up just a few times. This sequence joins TRBV19 and TRBJ1-2, with 10 positions matching TRBD1. The CDR3 runs to 16 residues. Germline V CDR1 and CDR2: LNHDA, SQIVND (reference sequence). J lost 4 bases, V lost 5 bases, and 10 bases had no gene match. The CDR3, as DNA: TGTGCCAGTAGTCCCCCGGGACAGGGGAGCATCTATGGCTACACCTTC. Its translation is CASSPPGQGSIYGYTF.

CDR3 bases: TGTGCCAGCAGCTTGGATGGCAGGGGGAATCAGCCCCAGCATTTT. Translated, it gives CASSLDGRGNQPQHF. The V and J genes are TRBV5-5 and TRBJ1-5; TRBD1 aligns across 7 bases. Germline-derived CDR1 and CDR2 are SGHKS and YYEKEE (reference sequence). The CDR3 extends over 15 amino acids. Unmatched junction bases numbered 4, after V lost 0 bases and J lost 4 bases.

V is TRBV7-9 and J is TRBJ1-1; D is unclear. The V gene's germline CDR1 is SEHNR and CDR2 FQNEAQ (reference sequence). V lost 2 bases and J 0 bases, leaving 7 bases between the germline ends. This CDR3 is built from 14 residues. CDR3 nucleotide sequence: TGTGCCAGCAGCTTATTTTCTATGAACACTGAAGCTTTCTTT. Translation: CASSLFSMNTEAFF. The full variable domain, with the rest looked up from reference TRBV7-9 and TRBJ1-1, is DTGVSQNPRHKITKRGQNVTFRCDPISEHNRLYWYRQTLGQGPEFLTYFQNEAQLEKSRLLSDRFSAERPKGSFSTLEIQRTEQGDSAMYLCASSLFSMNTEAFFGQGTRLTVV.

The V gene is TRBV28, the J gene TRBJ1-5, with a tentative D call TRBD1 (5 bases). Between the trimmed V and J ends, which lost 7 bases and 0 bases, there was a span of 13 bases. The CDR3 is 15 residues long. Per germline, CDR1 MDHEN and CDR2 SYDVKM. The CDR3 protein is CASNPPGASNQPQHF. The CDR3 DNA reads as TGTGCCAGCAACCCTCCCGGGGCTAGCAATCAGCCCCAGCATTTT.

The V gene is TRBV21-1, the J gene TRBJ2-3; the tabulated D call, TRBD1, remains unverified against the DNA. TRBV21-1 is tagged as a pseudogene. CDR3 length: 16 residues. The CDR3 here is CASTYPGTEFTDTQYF. The DNA of the CDR3 is TGTGCCAGCACCTACCCAGGGACAGAGTTCACAGATACGCAGTATTTT.

The chain couples TRBV5-1 to TRBJ2-2; D remains ambiguous. Per germline, CDR1 SGHRS and CDR2 YFSETQ. Between the trimmed V and J ends, which lost 0 bases and 0 bases, there was a span of 6 bases. The CDR3 totals 15 residues. The chain's CDR3 is CASSLAGSNTGELFF. The CDR3 nucleotides read TGCGCCAGCAGCTTGGCCGGGTCGAACACCGGGGAGCTGTTTTTT.

The rearrangement joins TRBV5-1 to TRBJ1-2; D remains ambiguous. Germline CDR1 and CDR2: SGHRS and YFSETQ. The CDR3 has 13 residues. Trimming removed 4 bases from V and 4 bases from J, with 11 bases in between. The CDR3 spells CASSPGAGYGYTF. For the CDR3, the DNA is TGCGCCAGCAGCCCCGGTGCAGGCTATGGCTACACCTTC.

The chain uses TRBV5-4 and TRBJ1-2; D is ambiguous. Between the trimmed V and J ends, which lost 4 bases and 2 bases, there was a span of 15 bases. Germline CDR1 is SGHNT and CDR2 is YYREEE (reference sequence). This CDR3 contains 15 residues. The CDR3 nucleotides are TGTGCCAGCAGCCGCGGGGTGGACTTCAACTATGGCTACACCTTC. Translating gives CASSRGVDFNYGYTF.

CDR3 sequence reads: CASSWPGTGGLSSYEQYF. The CDR3 nucleotides read TGCGCCAGCAGCTGGCCCGGGACAGGGGGCTTGAGCTCCTACGAGCAGTACTTC. The rearrangement joins TRBV5-1 to TRBJ2-7, with TRBD1 identical over 12 bases. Trimming cost V 3 bases and J 0 bases; bases outside gene matches: 10. From germline, CDR1 is SGHRS and CDR2 YFSETQ. CDR3 length: 18 residues.

The chain employs TRBV4-1 and TRBJ1-6; no reliable D call. Trimming removed 0 bases from V and 7 bases from J, with 13 bases in between. The CDR3 extends over 16 amino acids. Germline V gene sequence: CDR1 MGHRA, CDR2 YSYEKL. For the CDR3, the DNA is TGCGCCAGCAGCCAAGATCAGGACGTGAGGAATTCACCCCTCCACTTT. Its protein is CASSQDQDVRNSPLHF.

The chain uses TRBV28 and TRBJ1-1, with TRBD1 matching over 9 bases. Germline CDR1 is MDHEN and CDR2 is SYDVKM. Trimming removed 4 bases from V and 6 bases from J; junction bases left unmatched: 9. The CDR3 is 15 residues long. The CDR3 DNA follows: TGTGCCAGCAGTTACCCGGGACAGGGTAAACCTGAAGCTTTCTTT. Translating it yields CASSYPGQGKPEAFF.

J is TRBJ1-5 and V is TRBV5-6; D possibly corresponds to TRBD1 (5 bases). Germline assignment: CDR1 SGHDT and CDR2 YYEEEE. V shed 1 base and J shed 5 bases, with 10 bases lying between them. This CDR3 is 14 amino acids long. This CDR3 reads CASSLWGVDQPQHF. The CDR3, as DNA: TGTGCCAGCAGCTTGTGGGGGGTGGATCAGCCCCAGCATTTT.

The CDR3 here is CASSIGPGGASGYTF. Here the CDR3 DNA reads TGTGCCAGTAGTATAGGGCCGGGGGGCGCGTCTGGCTACACCTTC. The chain has TRBV19 and TRBJ1-2; the D gene is possibly TRBD1 (6 bases). This CDR3 comprises 15 residues. The germline V gene encodes CDR1 LNHDA and CDR2 SQIVND (reference sequence). V gave up 1 base and J gave up 7 bases, with 16 bases separating them.

The chain recombines TRBV7-3 with TRBJ1-3; D unresolved. CDR1 SGHTA and CDR2 FQGTGA come from the germline V gene. Trimming took 4 bases from V and 0 from J, leaving 13 bases between them. The CDR3 contains 16 residues. The CDR3 DNA reads as TGTGCCAGCAGCTCCGGCGAGGACCGCTCTGGAAACACCATATATTTT. Amino acid sequence: CASSSGEDRSGNTIYF.

This clone was observed a single time. The chain employs TRBV20-1 and TRBJ2-1; 8 bases are shared with TRBD1. V was pared by 5 bases and J by 15 bases, with 3 bases of the junction left unmatched. The CDR3 extends over 9 amino acids. The V gene's germline CDR1 is DFQATT and CDR2 SNEGSKA (reference sequence). CDR3 amino acids: CSADRGRFF. The CDR3 DNA sequence: TGCAGTGCTGACAGGGGCCGGTTCTTC.

V is TRBV11-2 and J is TRBJ2-7; weak D call: TRBD1 (6 bases). The CDR3 covers 13 residues. V gave up 3 bases and J gave up 5 bases, with 11 bases separating them. Germline V gene data show CDR1 as SGHAT and CDR2 as FQNNGV. The CDR3 reads CASSLAGVHEQYF. CDR3 nucleotides: TGTGCCAGCAGCTTGGCAGGGGTCCACGAGCAGTACTTC.

V is TRBV14 and J is TRBJ1-1; no firm D call. CDR3 size: 12 residues. Germline CDR1 is SGHDN and CDR2 is FVKESK. Between the trimmed V and J ends, which lost 3 bases and 1 base, there was a span of 3 bases. CDR3 nucleotide sequence: TGTGCCAGCAGCCACAGGAACACTGAAGCTTTCTTT. It translates to CASSHRNTEAFF.

The chain employs TRBV5-1 and TRBJ2-2; 8 nucleotides match TRBD1. CDR1 is SGHRS and CDR2 is YFSETQ in the germline V gene. The CDR3 extends over 16 amino acids. The trim removed 3 bases at V and 1 base at J, leaving 5 bases unmatched. The CDR3 coding sequence is TGCGCCAGCAGCTCCGGGGGACAGGTGAACACCGGGGAGCTGTTTTTT. Translating gives CASSSGGQVNTGELFF.